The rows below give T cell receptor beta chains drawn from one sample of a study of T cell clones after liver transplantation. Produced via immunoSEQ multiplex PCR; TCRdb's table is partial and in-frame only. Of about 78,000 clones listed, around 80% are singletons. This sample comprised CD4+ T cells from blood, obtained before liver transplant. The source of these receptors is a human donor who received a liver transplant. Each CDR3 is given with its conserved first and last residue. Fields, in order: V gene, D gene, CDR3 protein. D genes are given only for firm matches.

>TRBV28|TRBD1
CASSFGGQGYSGNTIYF
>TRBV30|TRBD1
CAWGDRYYGYTF
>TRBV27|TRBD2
CASSSSGAGANVLTF
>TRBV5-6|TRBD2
CASSLDLAGGSYNEQFF
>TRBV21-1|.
CASRFRVDKVHNEKLFF
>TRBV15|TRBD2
CATSRVFSGSLLYNEQFF
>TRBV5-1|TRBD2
CASSRRLAANEQFF
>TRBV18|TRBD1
CASIGTATNEQFF
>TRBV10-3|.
CAISYQPGTEAFF
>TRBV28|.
CASSLEGPPYEQYF
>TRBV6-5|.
CASSYSPGPYGYTF
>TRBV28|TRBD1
CASSLFTGEAFF
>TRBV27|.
CATKPRESGANVLTF
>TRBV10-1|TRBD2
CASTLTPGLAGGYNEQFF
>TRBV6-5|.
CASRDSNQPQHF
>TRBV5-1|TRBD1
CASSTTGGLETQYF
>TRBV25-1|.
CASSEGWLAPLKDEQFF
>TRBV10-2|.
CASSEGEQYF
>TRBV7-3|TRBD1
CASSSTGEKFF
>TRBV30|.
CAWSVQQNTEAFF
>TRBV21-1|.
CASSKASGEWTGNQPQHF
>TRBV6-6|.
CASRGGLFEQYF
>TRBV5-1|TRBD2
CASSLPTSGPANTGELFF
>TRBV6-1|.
CASSESRYNEQFF
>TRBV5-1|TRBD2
CASSLGPTSGRGNEQFF
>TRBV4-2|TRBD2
CASSPYGREREQFF
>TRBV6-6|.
CASSYSGPTGELFF
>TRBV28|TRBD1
CASSYPGQGGPNTEAFF
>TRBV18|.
CASSRGPQSTNEKLFF
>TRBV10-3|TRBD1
CAISAYTQGKDEQYF
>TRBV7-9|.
CASHGQTNTGELFF
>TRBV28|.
CASTPYSTGELFF
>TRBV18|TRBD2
CASSPPGLGSPGELFF
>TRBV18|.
CASSPEGQGSGYTF
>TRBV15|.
CATSNRGQINYGYTF
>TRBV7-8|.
CASSFRDWVDEQFF
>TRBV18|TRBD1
CASSPTLAARQGAREQYF
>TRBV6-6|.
CASSYTSYEQYF
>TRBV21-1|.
CASSKAADRGPKDEKLFF
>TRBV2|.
CASGLRAPGGYTF
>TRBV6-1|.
CASSGSQGGPYEQYF
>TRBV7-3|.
CASSLGLPGETQYF
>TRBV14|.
CASSRPGQNTEAFF
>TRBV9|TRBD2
CASSVGPGGAYEQYF
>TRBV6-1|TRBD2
CASSASGDPYEQYF
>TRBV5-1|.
CASSLADSINGYTF
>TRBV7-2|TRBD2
CASSLGQGLAGGPRPQYF
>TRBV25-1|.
CASSAGRGLTDTQYF
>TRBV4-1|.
CASSQVAARYQETQYF
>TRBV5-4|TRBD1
CASSLAGTGGRGYTF
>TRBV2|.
CASGGNVLTF
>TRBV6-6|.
CASSLAWGTEAFF
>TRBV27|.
CASSLGPVNYGYTF
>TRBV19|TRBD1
CASSADRVYQPQHF
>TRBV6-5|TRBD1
CASSLGGTGGTEAFF